What follows describes a single T cell receptor (beta chain). Across fewer than 25 US areas, participants ranged in age from 18 to 89 years. Participants had their cohort set by participant-reported clinical history. The sample is drawn from a study of blood T cell repertoires in COVID-19. On the study more broadly: T cells, B-cell-depleted T cells, or PBMCs provided the cDNA or gDNA that served as material.

Original methodology: Counts of nucleated cells, estimated from reference gene primer amplification, were obtained. The table came from immunoSEQ multiplex PCR; TCRdb's copy has only in-frame clones and leaves some out. D and trimming were read from the DNA, whereas the V and J calls and clone size are those reported in that table. The sample holds fewer than 400,000 clones, 80% to 90% seen once. J gave up 4 bases and V 0 bases, and 7 bases lay outside the gene matches. The CDR3 is 17 amino acids. Germline lookup yields CDR1 LGHNA and CDR2 YNFKEQ. Sequencing was carried out using PBMCs or T cells enriched from blood (not recorded which). V usage is TRBV4-2 and J usage is TRBJ2-1, with 9 bases fitting TRBD2. This TCR derives from a man aged 30 to 39 who had recovered from COVID-19. This CDR3 reads CASSQDPAGGLYNEQFF. For the CDR3, the DNA is TGTGCCAGCAGCCAAGATCCAGCGGGGGGTCTGTACAATGAGCAGTTCTTC.